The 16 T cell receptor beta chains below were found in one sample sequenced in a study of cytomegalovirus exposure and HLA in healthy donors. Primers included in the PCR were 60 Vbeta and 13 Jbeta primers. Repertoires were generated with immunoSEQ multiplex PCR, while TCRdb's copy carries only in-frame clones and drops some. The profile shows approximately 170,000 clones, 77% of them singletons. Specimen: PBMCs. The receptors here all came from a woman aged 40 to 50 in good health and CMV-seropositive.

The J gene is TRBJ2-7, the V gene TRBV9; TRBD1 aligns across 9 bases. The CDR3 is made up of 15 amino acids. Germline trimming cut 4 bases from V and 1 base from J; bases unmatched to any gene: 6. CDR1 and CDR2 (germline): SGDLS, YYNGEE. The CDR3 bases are TGTGCCAGCAGCCCTCTTGGACAGGGGTCCTACGAGCAGTACTTC. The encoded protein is CASSPLGQGSYEQYF.

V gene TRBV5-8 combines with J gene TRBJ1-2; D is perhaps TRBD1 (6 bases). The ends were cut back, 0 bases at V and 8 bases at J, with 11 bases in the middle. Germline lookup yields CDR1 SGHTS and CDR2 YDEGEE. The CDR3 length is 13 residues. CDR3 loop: CASSLAPGGGYTF. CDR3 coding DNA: TGTGCCAGCAGCTTGGCTCCTGGGGGCGGCTACACCTTC.

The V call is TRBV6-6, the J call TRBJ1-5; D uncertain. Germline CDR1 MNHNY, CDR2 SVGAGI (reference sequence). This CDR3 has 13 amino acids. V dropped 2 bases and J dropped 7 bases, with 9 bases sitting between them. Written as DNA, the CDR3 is TGTGCCAGCAGTTACGAGGAGATCCAGCCCCAGCATTTT. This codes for CASSYEEIQPQHF.

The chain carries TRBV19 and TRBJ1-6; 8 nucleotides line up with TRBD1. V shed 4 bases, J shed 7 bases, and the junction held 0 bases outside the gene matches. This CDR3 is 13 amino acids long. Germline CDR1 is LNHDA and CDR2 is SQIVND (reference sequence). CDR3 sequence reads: CASSNRGNSPLHF. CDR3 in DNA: TGTGCCAGTAGTAACAGGGGGAATTCACCCCTCCACTTT. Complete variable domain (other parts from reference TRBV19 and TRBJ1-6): DGGITQSPKYLFRKEGQNVTLSCEQNLNHDAMYWYRQDPGQGLRLIYYSQIVNDFQKGDIAEGYSVSREKKESFPLTVTSAQKNPTAFYLCASSNRGNSPLHFGNGTRLTVT.

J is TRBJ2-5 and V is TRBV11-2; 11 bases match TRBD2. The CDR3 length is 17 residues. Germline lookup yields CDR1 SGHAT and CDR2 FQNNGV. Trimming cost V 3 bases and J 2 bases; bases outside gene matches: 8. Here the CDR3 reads CASSFRSSGGPQETQYF. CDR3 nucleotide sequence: TGTGCCAGCAGCTTCCGCTCTAGCGGGGGGCCTCAAGAGACCCAGTACTTC.

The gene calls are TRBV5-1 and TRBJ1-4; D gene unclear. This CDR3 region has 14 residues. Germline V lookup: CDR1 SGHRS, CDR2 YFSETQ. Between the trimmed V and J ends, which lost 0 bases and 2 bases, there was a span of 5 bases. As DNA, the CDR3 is TGCGCCAGCAGCTTGGACATTACTAATGAAAAACTGTTTTTT. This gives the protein CASSLDITNEKLFF.

The CDR3 DNA follows: TGTGCCAGCAGCTATCGGACAGGCCTATTCTACGAGCAGTACTTC. Translation gives CASSYRTGLFYEQYF. V and J are TRBV21-1 and TRBJ2-7; whether TRBD1, the table's D call, matches the DNA was not checked. TRBV21-1 is tagged as a pseudogene. CDR3 length: 15 amino acids.

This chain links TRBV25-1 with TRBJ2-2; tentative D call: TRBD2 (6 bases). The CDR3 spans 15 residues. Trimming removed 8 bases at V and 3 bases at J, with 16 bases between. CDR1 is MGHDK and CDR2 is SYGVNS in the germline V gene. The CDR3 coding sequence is TGTGCCAGCCTAGTCGGGAGCACCGACACCGGGGAGCTGTTTTTT. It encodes CASLVGSTDTGELFF.

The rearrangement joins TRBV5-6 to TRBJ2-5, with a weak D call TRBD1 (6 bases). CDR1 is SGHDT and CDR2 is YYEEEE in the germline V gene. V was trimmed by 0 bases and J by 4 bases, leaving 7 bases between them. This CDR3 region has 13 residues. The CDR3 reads CASSLAGAETQYF. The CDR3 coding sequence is TGTGCCAGCAGCTTGGCAGGGGCAGAGACCCAGTACTTC.

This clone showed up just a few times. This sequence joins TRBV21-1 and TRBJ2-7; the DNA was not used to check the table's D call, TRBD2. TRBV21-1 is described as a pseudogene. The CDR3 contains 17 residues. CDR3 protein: CASSLMFTRGREDEQYF. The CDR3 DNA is TGTGCCAGCAGCCTAATGTTTACGCGGGGGAGGGAGGACGAGCAGTACTTC.

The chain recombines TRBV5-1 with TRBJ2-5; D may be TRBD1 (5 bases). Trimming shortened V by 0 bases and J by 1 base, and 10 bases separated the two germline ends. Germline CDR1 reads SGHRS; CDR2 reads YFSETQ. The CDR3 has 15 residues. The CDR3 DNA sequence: TGCGCCAGCAGCTTGGACGTAGGGGTCCAAGAGACCCAGTACTTC. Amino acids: CASSLDVGVQETQYF.

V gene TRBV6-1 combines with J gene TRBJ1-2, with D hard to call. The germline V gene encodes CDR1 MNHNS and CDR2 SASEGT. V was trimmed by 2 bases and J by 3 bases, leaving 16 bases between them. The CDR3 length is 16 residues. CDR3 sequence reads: CASSEPFGQAHYGYTF. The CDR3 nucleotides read TGTGCCAGCAGTGAACCCTTTGGGCAGGCCCACTATGGCTACACCTTC.

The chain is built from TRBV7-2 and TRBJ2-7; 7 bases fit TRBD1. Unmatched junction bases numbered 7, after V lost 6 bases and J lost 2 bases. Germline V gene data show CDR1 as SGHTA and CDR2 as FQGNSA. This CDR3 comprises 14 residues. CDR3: CASSSWTGAYEQYF. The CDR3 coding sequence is TGTGCCAGCAGTTCCTGGACAGGAGCCTACGAGCAGTACTTC.

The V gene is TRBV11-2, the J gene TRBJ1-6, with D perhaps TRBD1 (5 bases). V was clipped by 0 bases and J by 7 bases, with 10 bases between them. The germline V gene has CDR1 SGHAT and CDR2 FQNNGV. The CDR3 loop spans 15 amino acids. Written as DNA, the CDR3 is TGTGCCAGCAGCTTAGAGGGGGGGATGAATTCACCCCTCCACTTT. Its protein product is CASSLEGGMNSPLHF.

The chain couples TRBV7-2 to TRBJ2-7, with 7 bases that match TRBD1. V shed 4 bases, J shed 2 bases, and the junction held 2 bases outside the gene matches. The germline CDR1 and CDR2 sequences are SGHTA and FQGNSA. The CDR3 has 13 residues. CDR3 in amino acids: CASSSQGTYEQYF. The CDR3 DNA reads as TGTGCCAGCAGCTCACAGGGGACCTACGAGCAGTACTTC.

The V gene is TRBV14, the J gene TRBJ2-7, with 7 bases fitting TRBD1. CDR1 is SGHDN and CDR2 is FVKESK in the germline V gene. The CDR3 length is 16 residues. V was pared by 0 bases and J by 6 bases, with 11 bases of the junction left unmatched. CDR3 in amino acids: CASSQDRSGGRSEQYF. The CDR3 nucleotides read TGTGCCAGCAGCCAAGATCGGTCAGGGGGTAGGTCCGAGCAGTACTTC.